Below, one TCR beta chain is given with its context. Its target is not known. The source of the sample is a study of T cell responses to AZD1222 COVID-19 vaccine. Generated by immunoSEQ multiplex PCR, the TCRdb table keeps only in-frame clones and is missing some. The sample comprises 65,000 to 80,000 clones, 92% of which are singletons, and about 7.1% rests with the top ten. The CDR3 sequence is 13 residues long. V lost 5 bases, J lost 2 bases, and 7 bases lay in between. CDR1 is MDHEN and CDR2 is SYDVKM in the germline V gene. Study-level results: Seropositive status at baseline applied to only a handful of AZD1222 recipients. Dominant at 160-218 and 743-854, vaccine-associated CD4 TCRs also spanned spike. The study sampled repertoires only after the peak T cell response. Increased Spike-specific TCR breadth and depth were observed after two AZD1222 doses.

The receptor was isolated from an adult in good health. Sequenced material: peripheral blood, taken on day 0 of MenACWY control vaccination. The genes are TRBV28 and TRBJ1-3; no definite D call. The CDR3 DNA follows: TGTGCCAGCAGTGTAAATACTGGAAACACCATATATTTT. This gives the protein CASSVNTGNTIYF.